This T cell receptor beta chain was profiled in a study of T-cell reconstitution after alpha-beta-depleted transplantation in children. V was pared by 0 bases and J by 0 bases, with 14 bases between. In germline, CDR1 is DFQATT, CDR2 SNEGSKA (reference sequence). This CDR3 has 17 residues. During its preparation, the TCRbeta library received unique molecular identifiers. MiXCR, run by TCRdb on the PCR reads, gives a single entry per CDR3 protein. The table has 440,000 or so distinct CDR3 sequences, around two fifths seen once. The sequence came from a girl aged 2 to 9 with aplastic anemia, due to receive a stem cell transplant. The material was PBMCs, obtained before TCRalphabeta/CD19-depleted stem cell transplant. V gene TRBV20-1 combines with J gene TRBJ2-2; D is undetermined. CDR3 amino acids: CSARDKAFLANTGELFF. The CDR3 DNA reads as TGCAGTGCTAGAGATAAGGCGTTCCTCGCGAACACCGGGGAGCTGTTTTTT.